Below, 28 T cell receptor beta chains from the same sample are listed, as sequenced in a study of cytomegalovirus exposure and HLA in healthy donors (dated by TCRdb to 2016 to 2017). Preparation of the library involved the immunoSEQ multiplex PCR assay. A mixture of 60 forward primers for TCR Vbeta segments and 13 reverse primers for TCR Jbeta segments was used in the multiplex PCR. Drawn from immuneACCESS, this table holds only the in-frame rearrangements with V and J called that TCRdb kept. Clones are partly lost; checked studies trace under half to an unresolved V gene and leave the rest unexplained. In this sample the table shows some 150,000 clones, roughly 76% of which occur a single time. Of the sample, 4.9% falls within the top ten clones. The sample comprised PBMCs. Receptors were obtained from a young woman in good health and CMV-seropositive.

This clone was seen only once. The chain carries TRBV7-9 and TRBJ2-4; 7 bases map to TRBD1. The CDR3 spans 16 residues. J gave up 1 base and V 5 bases, and 8 bases lay outside the gene matches. Germline values: CDR1 SEHNR, CDR2 FQNEAQ (reference sequence). CDR3 DNA sequence: TGTGCCAGCAGCCCAGGGGGATTGAGGGCCAAAAACATTCAGTACTTC. As protein: CASSPGGLRAKNIQYF.

The chain is built from TRBV5-1 and TRBJ2-6; a weak D match, TRBD1 (6 bases). V shed 0 bases and J shed 2 bases, with 6 bases lying between them. There are 15 residues in the CDR3. Germline CDR1 is SGHRS and CDR2 is YFSETQ. Written as DNA, the CDR3 is TGCGCCAGCAGCTTGGACAGGGCTGGGGCCAACGTCCTGACTTTC. Its protein is CASSLDRAGANVLTF.

This chain links TRBV7-8 with TRBJ2-7; 12 bases agree with TRBD2. Germline assignment: CDR1 SGHVS and CDR2 FQNEAQ. The V gene end was trimmed by 5 bases and the J gene end by 4 bases; junction bases not matched to a gene: 6. This CDR3 has 15 amino acids. This chain's CDR3 is CASSKLAGGPYEQYF. DNA for the CDR3: TGTGCCAGCAGCAAACTAGCGGGGGGACCGTACGAGCAGTACTTC.

J is TRBJ1-2 and V is TRBV7-8; the match to TRBD1 covers 7 bases. With V trimmed by 5 bases and J by 3 bases, 6 bases remained unmatched. This CDR3 is built from 14 residues. In germline, CDR1 is SGHVS, CDR2 FQNEAQ. The CDR3 DNA reads TGTGCCAGCAGCAGAGACAGGGTTGACTATGGCTACACCTTC. It encodes CASSRDRVDYGYTF.

The chain has TRBV14 and TRBJ2-5; 8 bases align to TRBD1. Germline V lookup: CDR1 SGHDN, CDR2 FVKESK. CDR3 length equals 15 residues. With V trimmed by 3 bases and J by 1 base, 4 bases remained unmatched. The DNA of the CDR3 is TGTGCCAGCAGCCACAGGGGGCTGACCCAAGAGACCCAGTACTTC. Its translation: CASSHRGLTQETQYF.

This chain connects TRBV2 to TRBJ1-1; 10 positions agree with TRBD1. V shed 8 bases, J shed 10 bases, and the junction held 10 bases outside the gene matches. The CDR3 runs 13 residues. The V gene's germline CDR1 is SNHLY and CDR2 FYNNEI. In nucleotides, the CDR3 is TGTGCCAGCGATAGCGACAGGGGGCGCCGAGCTTTCTTT. The encoded protein is CASDSDRGRRAFF.

This clone was observed once. This rearrangement joins TRBV19 to TRBJ1-1; TRBD1 is a possible D gene (5 bases). Per germline, CDR1 LNHDA and CDR2 SQIVND (reference sequence). The CDR3 runs to 16 residues. Trimming took off 6 bases at V and 0 bases at J, with 17 bases between the two ends. In DNA, the CDR3 is TGTGCCAGTAGGAGGGTGGGCCGGGGGATGAACACTGAAGCTTTCTTT. Its protein product is CASRRVGRGMNTEAFF.

The CDR3 bases are TGCGCCAGCAGCTTGGGACTAGCGGGGGAATCCTACGAGCAGTACTTC. It yields the protein CASSLGLAGESYEQYF. The rearrangement links TRBV5-1 to TRBJ2-7, with 12 bases identical to TRBD2. This CDR3 contains 16 residues. Germline assignment: CDR1 SGHRS and CDR2 YFSETQ. After removal of 0 bases from V and 1 base from J, the junction contained 2 bases not matched to a gene.

This sequence joins TRBV28 and TRBJ2-7, with a possible D match to TRBD1 (6 bases). CDR1 is MDHEN, CDR2 SYDVKM, per germline. CDR3 length: 14 residues. V dropped 5 bases and J dropped 1 base, with 12 bases sitting between them. Here the CDR3 reads CASSGTDRSYEQYF. The CDR3 DNA reads TGTGCCAGCAGTGGGACGGACAGATCCTACGAGCAGTACTTC.

The chain has TRBV6-1 and TRBJ1-5; 7 bases line up with TRBD1. Germline V gene data show CDR1 as MNHNS and CDR2 as SASEGT. The V and J ends lost 6 bases and 3 bases, in that order; junction bases with no gene match: 5. The CDR3 extends over 14 amino acids. For the CDR3, the DNA is TGTGCCAGCAGGGATACAGGGGACAATCAGCCCCAGCATTTT. Its translation is CASRDTGDNQPQHF.

This chain joins TRBV29-1 and TRBJ1-1; 7 bases line up with TRBD1. CDR3 length: 15 amino acids. V trimming: 8 bases; J trimming: 0 bases; junction bases outside the gene matches: 12. Germline-derived CDR1 and CDR2 are SQVTM and ANQGSEA. CDR3 region: CSTRRRQGLNTEAFF. For the CDR3, the DNA is TGCAGCACCCGGAGAAGACAGGGTTTGAACACTGAAGCTTTCTTT.

The count of this clone is one. This chain joins TRBV9 and TRBJ2-5; 9 nucleotides agree with TRBD2. Germline V CDR1 and CDR2: SGDLS, YYNGEE. V was pared by 0 bases and J by 5 bases, with 8 bases of the junction left unmatched. The CDR3 contains 16 residues. The CDR3, as DNA: TGTGCCAGCAGCGTAGAACTAGCGGGTGTTCGTGAGACCCAGTACTTC. This sequence encodes CASSVELAGVRETQYF.

The J gene is TRBJ2-7, the V gene TRBV29-1, with TRBD2 as a possible D gene (6 bases). The CDR3 length is 13 residues. Per the germline V gene, CDR1 is SQVTM and CDR2 is ANQGSEA. V shed 1 base and J shed 2 bases, with 9 bases lying between them. In DNA, the CDR3 is TGCAGCGTTGAAGGACTAGGGGCCTACGAGCAGTACTTC. Translation gives CSVEGLGAYEQYF.

This chain connects TRBV7-3 to TRBJ2-2, with a possible D match to TRBD2 (5 bases). V dropped 2 bases and J dropped 6 bases, with 10 bases sitting between them. This CDR3 has 14 amino acids. Looked up from germline, CDR1 is SGHTA and CDR2 is FQGTGA. This CDR3 reads CASSLLGSAGELFF. The CDR3 DNA sequence: TGTGCCAGCAGCTTATTGGGTAGCGCCGGGGAGCTGTTTTTT. Complete variable domain (other parts from reference TRBV7-3 and TRBJ2-2): GAGVSQTPSNKVTEKGKYVELRCDPISGHTALYWYRQSLGQGPEFLIYFQGTGAADDSGLPNDRFFAVRPEGSVSTLKIQRTERGDSAVYLCASSLLGSAGELFFGEGSRLTVL.

On this clone: Different DNA sequences within this sample yield the same CDR3. This chain connects TRBV5-4 to TRBJ1-1, with 8 nucleotides matching TRBD1. The V and J ends lost 5 bases and 4 bases, in that order; junction bases with no gene match: 7. There are 14 residues in the CDR3. Germline V lookup: CDR1 SGHNT, CDR2 YYREEE (reference sequence). The CDR3 loop reads CASSSGQGVTEAFF. Here the CDR3 DNA reads TGTGCCAGCAGTTCCGGACAGGGTGTCACTGAAGCTTTCTTT.

The chain joins TRBV6-6 to TRBJ1-5, with 9 bases that match TRBD1. V shed 5 bases, J shed 3 bases, and the junction held 8 bases outside the gene matches. The CDR3 is 16 residues long. From germline, CDR1 is MNHNY and CDR2 SVGAGI (reference sequence). In DNA, the CDR3 is TGTGCCAGCAGTACGGGACAGGGCTCGCACAATCAGCCCCAGCATTTT. This codes for CASSTGQGSHNQPQHF.

V and J are TRBV6-6 and TRBJ2-1; no firm D call. Germline V gene lookup returns CDR1 MNHNY and CDR2 SVGAGI (reference sequence). The CDR3 length is 16 residues. V lost 0 bases to trimming and J lost 0 bases, with 9 bases between them. The DNA of the CDR3 is TGTGCCAGCAGTTACTCGGAGAGGAGCTCCTACAATGAGCAGTTCTTC. It is translated as CASSYSERSSYNEQFF.

The CDR3 is CASSFFIARQGGTGELFF. CDR3 nucleotides: TGTGCCAGCAGTTTTTTCATCGCGAGACAGGGAGGCACCGGGGAGCTGTTTTTT. This chain links TRBV28 with TRBJ2-2, with D tentatively TRBD1 (7 bases). Deletions cut 3 bases from V and 4 bases from J, with 21 bases between. This CDR3 has 18 amino acids. Germline CDR1 MDHEN, CDR2 SYDVKM.

J is TRBJ2-1 and V is TRBV19; TRBD1 aligns across 10 bases. Looked up from germline, CDR1 is LNHDA and CDR2 is SQIVND (reference sequence). The CDR3 runs to 14 residues. The V and J ends lost 4 bases and 6 bases, in that order; junction bases with no gene match: 3. This CDR3 reads CASSTWDRGNEQFF. DNA for the CDR3: TGTGCCAGTAGTACGTGGGACAGGGGCAATGAGCAGTTCTTC. Filled out from reference TRBV19 and TRBJ2-1, the complete variable domain reads DGGITQSPKYLFRKEGQNVTLSCEQNLNHDAMYWYRQDPGQGLRLIYYSQIVNDFQKGDIAEGYSVSREKKESFPLTVTSAQKNPTAFYLCASSTWDRGNEQFFGPGTRLTVL.

The genes are TRBV7-2 and TRBJ2-2, with 9 bases aligning to TRBD2. The J segment lost 5 bases and the V segment lost 1 base, leaving 2 bases of the junction unmatched. Germline values: CDR1 SGHTA, CDR2 FQGNSA. CDR3 length equals 15 residues. CDR3 region: CASSLGSGGTGELFF. The CDR3 DNA reads TGTGCCAGCAGCTTAGGTAGCGGGGGAACCGGGGAGCTGTTTTTT.

The chain carries TRBV9 and TRBJ2-7; weak D call: TRBD2 (5 bases). Per germline, CDR1 SGDLS and CDR2 YYNGEE. Trimming shortened V by 4 bases and J by 5 bases, and 22 bases separated the two germline ends. CDR3 length: 16 residues. The CDR3 loop reads CASSPFSEVSPHEQYF. CDR3 bases: TGTGCCAGCAGCCCGTTTAGCGAAGTCAGTCCTCACGAGCAGTACTTC. Full variable domain (outside the CDR3, taken from reference TRBV9 and TRBJ2-7): DSGVTQTPKHLITATGQRVTLRCSPRSGDLSVYWYQQSLDQGLQFLIQYYNGEERAKGNILERFSAQQFPDLHSELNLSSLELGDSALYFCASSPFSEVSPHEQYFGPGTRLTVT.

V and J are TRBV28 and TRBJ2-3; 7 positions match TRBD2. Germline CDR1 is MDHEN and CDR2 is SYDVKM. The CDR3 length is 16 residues. V lost 0 bases, J lost 2 bases, and 5 bases stayed unmatched. CDR3 coding DNA: TGTGCCAGCAGTTTATGGGGGGGAGGGGACACAGATACGCAGTATTTT. Its protein is CASSLWGGGDTDTQYF.

The chain has TRBV4-3 and TRBJ2-2; D uncertain. The CDR3 extends over 15 amino acids. Trimming stripped 0 bases from V and 5 bases from J, with 10 bases between. Germline V CDR1 and CDR2: LGHNA, YSLEER. CDR3 coding DNA: TGCGCCAGCAGCCAAGAATACACCCGAACCGGGGAGCTGTTTTTT. Its translation: CASSQEYTRTGELFF.

The genes are TRBV7-9 and TRBJ1-4; no clear D. V shed 5 bases and J shed 4 bases, with 11 bases lying between them. Germline lookup yields CDR1 SEHNR and CDR2 FQNEAQ (reference sequence). The CDR3 has 14 residues. The chain's CDR3 is CASSLNFINEKLFF. DNA of the CDR3: TGTGCCAGCAGCCTGAACTTCATTAATGAAAAACTGTTTTTT.

The chain recombines TRBV4-2 with TRBJ2-3; D is ambiguous. CDR3 size: 15 residues. The ends were cut back, 1 base at V and 4 bases at J, with 12 bases in the middle. The germline CDR1 and CDR2 sequences are LGHNA and YNFKEQ. CDR3 region: CASSQVGGSPDTQYF. For the CDR3, the DNA is TGTGCCAGCAGCCAAGTAGGCGGCTCTCCAGATACGCAGTATTTT.

The chain carries TRBV6-1 and TRBJ2-5; unclear D gene. The CDR3 length is 15 residues. From germline, CDR1 is MNHNS and CDR2 SASEGT. The V end lost 2 bases, the J end lost 0 bases, and 10 bases lay between the germline ends. In nucleotides, the CDR3 is TGTGCCAGCAGTGAATACACCTCGTACCAAGAGACCCAGTACTTC. Its protein product is CASSEYTSYQETQYF.

This rearrangement joins TRBV11-3 to TRBJ1-1; no clear D gene. Germline CDR1 is SGHNT and CDR2 is YENEEA. V was trimmed by 0 bases and J by 1 base, leaving 6 bases between them. This CDR3 contains 14 residues. CDR3 sequence (DNA): TGTGCCAGCAGCTTAGACTTTCCGAACACTGAAGCTTTCTTT. Translation: CASSLDFPNTEAFF.

This clone has just one count. V gene TRBV6-5 combines with J gene TRBJ2-5, with TRBD2 matching 7 bases. The germline V gene encodes CDR1 MNHEY and CDR2 SVGAGI. V lost 2 bases and J lost 3; bases outside the gene matches: 0. The CDR3 loop spans 13 amino acids. The CDR3 sequence: CASSYGREETQYF. The CDR3 DNA follows: TGTGCCAGCAGTTACGGGAGGGAAGAGACCCAGTACTTC.